One sample yielded the 21 T cell receptor beta chains listed below, sequenced in a study of OX40 agonist ivuxolimab in advanced cancers. This table comes from immunoSEQ multiplex PCR, and its TCRdb copy is limited to in-frame clones, with some not included. The sample contains roughly 93,000 clones, around 80% of which appear only once. The sample was CD4+ or CD8+ T cells sorted from blood, taken in a trial of the OX40 agonist ivuxolimab. The receptor set was obtained from an adult with an advanced solid tumor such as melanoma, head and neck, liver or kidney cancer.

This chain links TRBV5-6 with TRBJ1-3, with TRBD1 as a possible D gene (5 bases). V was shortened by 0 bases and J by 0 bases, with 10 bases between the two germline ends. From germline, CDR1 is SGHDT and CDR2 YYEEEE. The CDR3 length is 16 residues. The CDR3 DNA reads as TGTGCCAGCAGCTTGGGCTCCGGGGGCTCTGGAAACACCATATATTTT. Translating it yields CASSLGSGGSGNTIYF. The full variable domain, with the rest looked up from reference TRBV5-6 and TRBJ1-3, is DAGVTQSPTHLIKTRGQQVTLRCSPKSGHDTVSWYQQALGQGPQFIFQYYEEEERQRGNFPDRFSGHQFPNYSSELNVNALLLGDSALYLCASSLGSGGSGNTIYFGEGSWLTVV.

The chain has TRBV15 and TRBJ2-3, with TRBD2 as a possible D gene (5 bases). The CDR3 consists of 15 residues. CDR1 is LNHNV, CDR2 YYDKDF, per germline (reference sequence). V dropped 3 bases and J dropped 1 base, with 11 bases sitting between them. The CDR3 region has the DNA TGTGCCACCAGCAGGGCCATCGGGGGCACAGATACGCAGTATTTT. It translates to CATSRAIGGTDTQYF.

This chain links TRBV5-1 with TRBJ2-5; TRBD2 matches at 8 bases. V gave up 4 bases and J gave up 2 bases; unmatched junction bases: 10. Germline CDR1 reads SGHRS; CDR2 reads YFSETQ. The CDR3 loop spans 16 amino acids. This CDR3 is CASSPSGGGGQETQYF. DNA for the CDR3: TGCGCCAGCAGCCCCTCCGGGGGGGGTGGGCAAGAGACCCAGTACTTC.

The chain employs TRBV6-1 and TRBJ1-1, with 10 bases that match TRBD1. The CDR3 is 14 residues long. CDR1 and CDR2 from the germline V gene are MNHNS and SASEGT. V lost 6 bases and J lost 11; bases outside the gene matches: 12. CDR3 DNA: TGTGCCAGCAGCCCAGAGGGACAGGGGTCAATTGCTTTCTTT. Translated, it gives CASSPEGQGSIAFF.

This rearrangement joins TRBV5-4 to TRBJ1-6; the D is unclear. Deletions cut 0 bases from V and 9 bases from J, with 13 bases between. The CDR3 runs 15 residues. Germline V gene data show CDR1 as SGHNT and CDR2 as YYREEE (reference sequence). This CDR3 reads CASSLAEIIGSPLHF. For the CDR3, the DNA is TGTGCCAGCAGCTTGGCAGAGATAATAGGTTCACCCCTCCACTTT.

Concerning this clone: Other nucleotide sequences from this sample produce the same CDR3. This chain connects TRBV5-6 to TRBJ2-1, with 13 nucleotides matching TRBD2. Germline CDR1 is SGHDT and CDR2 is YYEEEE. Unmatched junction bases numbered 1, after V lost 0 bases and J lost 7 bases. The CDR3 covers 15 residues. For the CDR3, the DNA is TGTGCCAGCAGCTTGGGACTAGCGGGAGGAAATGAGCAGTTCTTC. Its translation is CASSLGLAGGNEQFF.

The table lists this clone with a count of one. The chain links TRBV7-9 to TRBJ2-7; possibly TRBD2 for D (6 bases). CDR3 length: 14 residues. The V end lost 4 bases, the J end lost 5 bases, and 15 bases lay between the germline ends. Germline CDR1 SEHNR, CDR2 FQNEAQ (reference sequence). The CDR3 sequence is CASSSGLSGDEQYF. The CDR3 DNA follows: TGTGCCAGCAGCTCCGGGCTCTCGGGGGACGAGCAGTACTTC.

The chain employs TRBV18 and TRBJ1-1; 10 bases map to TRBD1. The CDR3 totals 14 residues. Germline assignment: CDR1 KGHSH and CDR2 LQKENI. Trimming cost V 4 bases and J 7 bases; bases outside gene matches: 6. The CDR3 is CASSLDRDRGEAFF. The CDR3 DNA sequence: TGTGCCAGCTCACTCGACCGGGACAGGGGTGAAGCTTTCTTT.

The CDR3 protein is CASSVGGTSGRTGTDTQYF. For the CDR3, the DNA is TGTGCCAGCAGTGTAGGAGGGACTAGCGGGAGAACCGGCACAGATACGCAGTATTTT. The V gene is TRBV6-4, the J gene TRBJ2-3, with TRBD2 identical over 14 bases. This CDR3 has 19 residues. Germline CDR1 MRHNA, CDR2 SNTAGT. Trimming at V came to 4 bases and at J to 1 base, leaving 10 bases not matched to a gene.

V gene TRBV11-2 combines with J gene TRBJ1-1; the D gene is possibly TRBD1 (5 bases). Trimming shortened V by 1 base and J by 6 bases, and 12 bases separated the two germline ends. The CDR3 loop spans 14 amino acids. Germline CDR1 SGHAT, CDR2 FQNNGV. The DNA for the CDR3 is TGTGCCAGCAGCTTAGTACCTCTGGGGGCTGAAGCTTTCTTT. This sequence encodes CASSLVPLGAEAFF. Based on the CDR3 plus reference TRBV11-2 and TRBJ1-1, the full variable domain is EAGVAQSPRYKIIEKRQSVAFWCNPISGHATLYWYQQILGQGPKLLIQFQNNGVVDDSQLPKDRFSAERLKGVDSTLKIQPAKLEDSAVYLCASSLVPLGAEAFFGQGTRLTVV.

A few counts support this clone. The J gene is TRBJ1-1, the V gene TRBV7-9, with a tentative D call TRBD1 (6 bases). V gave up 6 bases and J gave up 1 base, with 9 bases separating them. The germline CDR1 and CDR2 sequences are SEHNR and FQNEAQ (reference sequence). The CDR3 is 13 amino acids. The chain's CDR3 is CASRTDRNTEAFF. CDR3 nucleotides: TGTGCCAGCAGGACGGACAGGAACACTGAAGCTTTCTTT.

This sequence joins TRBV7-9 and TRBJ2-7; the D is unclear. Trimming shortened V by 2 bases and J by 1 base, and 9 bases separated the two germline ends. The CDR3 is 14 residues long. CDR1 is SEHNR, CDR2 FQNEAQ, per germline (reference sequence). The CDR3 loop is CASSLSQTSYEQYF. The DNA of the CDR3 is TGTGCCAGCAGCTTATCACAAACTTCCTACGAGCAGTACTTC.

The chain joins TRBV5-5 to TRBJ1-2; no reliable D call. The germline gives CDR1 SGHKS, CDR2 YYEKEE (reference sequence). The CDR3 extends over 14 amino acids. V was clipped by 1 base and J by 3 bases, with 10 bases between them. The CDR3 here is CASSLSAGDYGYTF. In DNA, the CDR3 is TGTGCCAGCAGCTTGTCGGCCGGGGACTATGGCTACACCTTC.

V is TRBV6-5 and J is TRBJ1-1, with TRBD1 as a possible D gene (6 bases). Deletions cut 6 bases from V and 3 bases from J, with 11 bases between. Germline V gene sequence: CDR1 MNHEY, CDR2 SVGAGI. The CDR3 extends over 13 amino acids. CDR3 coding DNA: TGTGCCAGCAGGGGGGCAGGGGACACTGAAGCTTTCTTT. Its protein is CASRGAGDTEAFF.

The chain's CDR3 is CASSETGKGSYEQYF. The CDR3 DNA reads as TGCGCCAGCAGTGAAACAGGGAAGGGCTCCTACGAGCAGTACTTC. This chain connects TRBV10-1 to TRBJ2-7; tentatively, D is TRBD1 (6 bases). Deletions cut 3 bases from V and 0 bases from J, with 12 bases between. This CDR3 comprises 15 residues. Germline loops: CDR1 WNHNN, CDR2 SYGVQD (reference sequence).

J is TRBJ2-5 and V is TRBV27; TRBD1 might be the D (7 bases). V was shortened by 10 bases and J by 11 bases, with 29 bases between the two germline ends. Germline CDR1 is MNHEY and CDR2 is SMNVEV (reference sequence). The CDR3 covers 15 residues. The CDR3 spells CANCDTGLSEGAQYF. The CDR3 DNA is TGTGCCAATTGTGACACGGGACTTAGCGAGGGGGCGCAGTACTTC.

The CDR3 sequence is CASSIRGVPNTGELFF. CDR3 DNA sequence: TGTGCCAGTAGTATCCGGGGGGTCCCGAACACCGGGGAGCTGTTTTTT. This chain uses TRBV19 with TRBJ2-2; 7 positions agree with TRBD2. The germline CDR1 and CDR2 sequences are LNHDA and SQIVND (reference sequence). The CDR3 contains 16 residues. The V gene end was trimmed by 3 bases and the J gene end by 0 bases; junction bases not matched to a gene: 4.

The chain couples TRBV5-1 to TRBJ2-5; 14 positions match TRBD2. CDR3 length: 15 amino acids. Germline V lookup: CDR1 SGHRS, CDR2 YFSETQ. Trimming removed 4 bases from V and 5 bases from J; junction bases left unmatched: 4. The CDR3 is CASSGGLAGVETQYF. CDR3 nucleotides: TGCGCCAGCAGCGGGGGACTAGCGGGAGTGGAGACCCAGTACTTC.

The rearrangement uses TRBV5-1 and TRBJ1-2, with TRBD1 identical over 7 bases. Germline CDR1 SGHRS, CDR2 YFSETQ. This CDR3 spans 14 amino acids. The V segment lost 1 base and the J segment 2 bases; nucleotides outside the gene matches: 2. The CDR3 loop reads CASSLTGENYGYTF. CDR3 nucleotides: TGCGCCAGCAGCTTGACAGGGGAGAACTATGGCTACACCTTC. Full variable domain (missing parts from reference TRBV5-1 and TRBJ1-2): KAGVTQTPRYLIKTRGQQVTLSCSPISGHRSVSWYQQTPGQGLQFLFEYFSETQRNKGNFPGRFSGRQFSNSRSEMNVSTLELGDSALYLCASSLTGENYGYTFGSGTRLTVV.

The chain links TRBV5-5 to TRBJ1-6, with D possibly being TRBD1 (5 bases). The V end was cut by 6 bases, the J end by 9 bases, with 22 bases between. CDR1 SGHKS and CDR2 YYEKEE come from the germline V gene (reference sequence). This CDR3 region has 16 residues. The CDR3 DNA follows: TGTGCCAGCATCCCTGCGGGGGTTACCTCTGGTTCACCCCTCCACTTT. Residues: CASIPAGVTSGSPLHF.

In its sample, this clone was seen once. V is TRBV27 and J is TRBJ2-3; TRBD2 matches at 7 bases. Per germline, CDR1 MNHEY and CDR2 SMNVEV (reference sequence). J was trimmed by 5 bases and V by 5 bases; bases with no gene match: 13. The CDR3 totals 16 residues. Written as DNA, the CDR3 is TGTGCCAGCAGTCCCCGGCGGGGGATTGATGGAGATACGCAGTATTTT. Translated: CASSPRRGIDGDTQYF.